These 30 T cell receptor beta chains were sequenced from one sample in a study of cytomegalovirus exposure and HLA in healthy donors. This PCR relied on a set of 60 Vbeta primers and 13 Jbeta primers. Data came from immunoSEQ multiplex PCR; TCRdb stores just in-frame clones and leaves some out. The sample yields more than 150,000 clones, 75% seen once. Specimen: PBMCs. The receptor set was obtained from a woman in her thirties or forties in good health and CMV-seropositive.

This chain links TRBV28 with TRBJ2-4; D might be TRBD1 (7 bases). The V end lost 4 bases, the J end lost 8 bases, and 15 bases lay between the germline ends. This CDR3 region has 14 residues. Germline V CDR1 and CDR2: MDHEN, SYDVKM. In DNA form, the CDR3 reads TGTGCCAGCAGTTCACAGGGGTGGGGGGACATTCAGTACTTC. Its translation is CASSSQGWGDIQYF.

The chain employs TRBV6-1 and TRBJ2-3; 11 nucleotides match TRBD2. V shed 11 bases and J 5 bases; nucleotides not matched to a gene: 6. This CDR3 comprises 13 residues. CDR1 is MNHNS and CDR2 is SASEGT in the germline V gene. The CDR3 DNA reads TGTGCCGCAGAGGGACTAGCGGAAGATACGCAGTATTTT. Protein sequence: CAAEGLAEDTQYF.

The chain has TRBV28 and TRBJ2-7; possible D gene TRBD2, 5 bases. In germline, CDR1 is MDHEN, CDR2 SYDVKM. V shed 6 bases and J shed 2 bases, with 14 bases lying between them. The CDR3 is 14 amino acids. The DNA of the CDR3 is TGTGCCAGCAGCAACGGGAAAGCGGCCTACGAGCAGTACTTC. It is translated as CASSNGKAAYEQYF. Full variable domain (outside the CDR3, taken from reference TRBV28 and TRBJ2-7): DVKVTQSSRYLVKRTGEKVFLECVQDMDHENMFWYRQDPGLGLRLIYFSYDVKMKEKGDIPEGYSVSREKKERFSLILESASTNQTSMYLCASSNGKAAYEQYFGPGTRLTVT.

Here the CDR3 reads CASSQDLTGWQPQHF. The CDR3 DNA follows: TGCGCCAGCAGCCAAGATTTGACAGGGTGGCAGCCCCAGCATTTT. The J gene is TRBJ1-5, the V gene TRBV4-3, with TRBD1 identical over 7 bases. The V gene's germline CDR1 is LGHNA and CDR2 YSLEER. The CDR3 has 15 residues. Trimming at V came to 0 bases and at J to 7 bases, leaving 6 bases not matched to a gene.

The genes are TRBV11-2 and TRBJ1-2, with 7 bases that match TRBD1. The CDR3 covers 13 residues. V lost 5 bases to trimming and J lost 12 bases; unmatched junction nucleotides: 12. CDR1 is SGHAT and CDR2 is FQNNGV in the germline V gene. CDR3 bases: TGTGCCAGCAGCCCCGACAGGGACACGCAAGACACCTTC. Protein sequence: CASSPDRDTQDTF.

This chain links TRBV25-1 with TRBJ1-2; D not resolved. CDR3 length equals 14 residues. The germline gives CDR1 MGHDK, CDR2 SYGVNS. V lost 2 bases to trimming and J lost 8 bases, with 15 bases between them. CDR3 residues: CASSEGQPHLGYTF. The CDR3 DNA is TGTGCCAGCAGTGAAGGGCAACCCCACCTAGGCTACACCTTC.

This sequence joins TRBV28 and TRBJ1-5, with 12 bases aligning to TRBD1. V shed 6 bases and J 6 bases; nucleotides not matched to a gene: 6. The germline gives CDR1 MDHEN, CDR2 SYDVKM. This CDR3 has 15 amino acids. CDR3 nucleotide sequence: TGTGCCAGCAGGCACCGGGACAGGGGGCTTCAGCCCCAGCATTTT. Translation gives CASRHRDRGLQPQHF.

V usage is TRBV6-1 and J usage is TRBJ1-6, with D hard to call. The CDR3 loop spans 13 amino acids. V dropped 3 bases and J dropped 3 bases, with 3 bases sitting between them. Germline V gene lookup returns CDR1 MNHNS and CDR2 SASEGT. This CDR3 is CASSDNYNSPLHF. CDR3 in DNA: TGTGCCAGCAGTGACAACTATAATTCACCCCTCCACTTT.

The CDR3 bases are TGTGCCAGCAGTGAAATTGGGTTAGCGGGAGGGGAGCAGTTCTTC. Protein: CASSEIGLAGGEQFF. The chain joins TRBV6-1 to TRBJ2-1; TRBD2 matches at 11 bases. Germline V lookup: CDR1 MNHNS, CDR2 SASEGT. The CDR3 has 15 amino acids. The V segment lost 2 bases and the J segment 10 bases; nucleotides outside the gene matches: 7.

This clone appeared a single time. This rearrangement joins TRBV28 to TRBJ2-5, with D uncertain. This CDR3 is 13 amino acids long. The V and J ends lost 6 bases and 0 bases respectively, with 8 bases between them. The V gene's germline CDR1 is MDHEN and CDR2 SYDVKM. The CDR3 coding sequence is TGTGCCAGCAGAACTACTAACCAAGAGACCCAGTACTTC. It translates to CASRTTNQETQYF.

The chain recombines TRBV18 with TRBJ1-1, with a tentative D call TRBD1 (5 bases). The CDR3 runs 14 residues. V dropped 6 bases and J dropped 1 base, with 12 bases sitting between them. The germline V gene encodes CDR1 KGHSH and CDR2 LQKENI. The CDR3 nucleotides are TGTGCCAGCTCCCTCGACAGCCAGAACACTGAAGCTTTCTTT. Translated: CASSLDSQNTEAFF.

The chain joins TRBV10-2 to TRBJ1-1; 11 nucleotides agree with TRBD1. The CDR3 is made up of 15 amino acids. The V and J ends lost 0 bases and 5 bases, in that order; junction bases with no gene match: 2. Germline V gives CDR1 WSHSY, CDR2 SAAADI. CDR3 bases: TGCGCCAGCAGTGAGTCTGGGACAGGGGGAACTGAAGCTTTCTTT. This sequence encodes CASSESGTGGTEAFF.

The rearrangement uses TRBV6-6 and TRBJ2-7, with D uncertain. V lost 4 bases and J 6 bases, leaving 10 bases between the germline ends. From germline, CDR1 is MNHNY and CDR2 SVGAGI (reference sequence). The CDR3 spans 12 residues. Written as DNA, the CDR3 is TGTGCCAGCAGTTGGAAACAGATCGAGCAGTACTTC. It is translated as CASSWKQIEQYF.

The chain recombines TRBV28 with TRBJ1-4; 7 bases fit TRBD1. From germline, CDR1 is MDHEN and CDR2 SYDVKM. V trimming: 2 bases; J trimming: 7 bases; junction bases outside the gene matches: 4. This CDR3 is 14 amino acids long. The CDR3 DNA sequence: TGTGCCAGCAGTTTAACAGGGGAGACTGAAAAACTGTTTTTT. Protein product: CASSLTGETEKLFF.

A few counts support this clone. This chain connects TRBV28 to TRBJ1-2; unclear D gene. V gave up 6 bases and J gave up 6 bases, with 8 bases separating them. The CDR3 extends over 11 amino acids. Germline-derived CDR1 and CDR2 are MDHEN and SYDVKM. The CDR3 loop is CASRQRDGYTF. For the CDR3, the DNA is TGTGCCAGCAGGCAGCGTGATGGCTACACCTTC.

V and J are TRBV11-1 and TRBJ2-1; 10 bases agree with TRBD1. The germline V gene encodes CDR1 SGHAT and CDR2 FQDESV (reference sequence). Germline trimming cut 5 bases from V and 3 bases from J; bases unmatched to any gene: 16. The CDR3 extends over 19 amino acids. CDR3 in DNA: TGTGCCAGCAGCCCTATAGCGGGACAGGGGCCGACGGGCTACAATGAGCAGTTCTTC. Residues: CASSPIAGQGPTGYNEQFF.

This clone appeared a single time. V and J are TRBV5-1 and TRBJ1-4; possibly TRBD1 for D (6 bases). V lost 3 bases and J lost 5, with 11 bases in between. Germline V CDR1 and CDR2: SGHRS, YFSETQ. The CDR3 contains 14 residues. The CDR3 region is CASSSTTGNEKLFF. The CDR3 DNA reads as TGCGCCAGCAGCTCGACGACAGGAAATGAAAAACTGTTTTTT.

V usage is TRBV7-8 and J usage is TRBJ1-2; 8 positions agree with TRBD1. The germline V gene has CDR1 SGHVS and CDR2 FQNEAQ. This CDR3 region has 15 residues. V dropped 6 bases and J dropped 4; count of bases not matched to a gene: 10. As DNA, the CDR3 is TGTGCCAGCAGTCGGACAGGGTCGTTGGGCTATGGCTACACCTTC. Translated, it gives CASSRTGSLGYGYTF.

The chain combines TRBV9 with TRBJ1-4, with D perhaps matching TRBD1 (6 bases). The CDR3 has 15 amino acids. Trimming stripped 3 bases from V and 5 bases from J, with 14 bases between. In germline, CDR1 is SGDLS, CDR2 YYNGEE. The CDR3: CASSARWGQNEKLFF. The CDR3 DNA is TGTGCCAGCAGCGCCAGGTGGGGACAAAATGAAAAACTGTTTTTT.

This clone occurred a few times. The chain carries TRBV6-5 and TRBJ2-7; TRBD1 aligns across 10 bases. CDR1 and CDR2 from the germline V gene are MNHEY and SVGAGI. The CDR3 extends over 15 amino acids. The V gene end was trimmed by 5 bases and the J gene end by 6 bases; junction bases not matched to a gene: 10. CDR3 nucleotides: TGTGCCAGCAGTCTCTCCGGGACAGGGGTAGGCGAGCAGTACTTC. Its protein is CASSLSGTGVGEQYF.

The gene calls are TRBV5-1 and TRBJ2-1; D possibly corresponds to TRBD2 (6 bases). With 0 bases removed from V and 5 bases from J, the gap between germline ends came to 9 bases. The CDR3 extends over 14 amino acids. Germline V gene lookup returns CDR1 SGHRS and CDR2 YFSETQ. CDR3 bases: TGCGCCAGCAGCTTGGCCGGGACTCACAATGAGCAGTTCTTC. This gives the protein CASSLAGTHNEQFF.

In DNA form, the CDR3 reads TGTGCCAGCAGTGAAAGCAGGGTAGAGACCCAGTACTTC. It specifies CASSESRVETQYF. The rearrangement uses TRBV6-1 and TRBJ2-5; possible D gene TRBD1, 5 bases. Deletions cut 2 bases from V and 4 bases from J, with 8 bases between. The CDR3 has 13 residues. Germline CDR1 and CDR2: MNHNS and SASEGT.

The chain joins TRBV27 to TRBJ1-5; the D is unclear. Trimming stripped 6 bases from V and 4 bases from J, with 7 bases between. The CDR3 is made up of 12 amino acids. Germline CDR1 MNHEY, CDR2 SMNVEV (reference sequence). CDR3 DNA: TGTGCCAGCAGAGCATTAAATCAGCCCCAGCATTTT. Translating it yields CASRALNQPQHF.

DNA for the CDR3: TGCGCCAGCAGCTCCGGAGGTGGGCTAGCGGATTTAAACACAGATACGCAGTATTTT. The encoded protein is CASSSGGGLADLNTDTQYF. This chain links TRBV4-3 with TRBJ2-3; 7 bases are a match to TRBD2. The CDR3 has 19 residues. Looked up from germline, CDR1 is LGHNA and CDR2 is YSLEER. Trimming cost V 5 bases and J 2 bases; bases outside gene matches: 19.

This chain connects TRBV27 to TRBJ2-1, with 7 nucleotides matching TRBD2. This CDR3 is 19 amino acids long. J gave up 0 bases and V 2 bases, and 13 bases lay outside the gene matches. Looked up from germline, CDR1 is MNHEY and CDR2 is SMNVEV (reference sequence). In DNA, the CDR3 is TGTGCCAGCAGTTTAATCGGAGGGGCTAGCGGTAGCTCCTACAATGAGCAGTTCTTC. Encoded protein: CASSLIGGASGSSYNEQFF.

This clone has more than one count but fewer than ten. The V call is TRBV2, the J call TRBJ2-1; 9 bases are shared with TRBD2. Trimming cost V 2 bases and J 9 bases; bases outside gene matches: 11. Germline values: CDR1 SNHLY, CDR2 FYNNEI. This CDR3 comprises 16 residues. The CDR3 reads CASSEQGLAGSFEQFF. CDR3 DNA: TGTGCCAGCAGTGAACAGGGGCTAGCGGGGAGTTTTGAGCAGTTCTTC.

This chain joins TRBV19 and TRBJ2-2, with 9 bases that match TRBD2. V lost 6 bases and J lost 4; bases outside the gene matches: 15. CDR1 LNHDA and CDR2 SQIVND come from the germline V gene (reference sequence). The CDR3 runs to 18 residues. Here the CDR3 DNA reads TGTGCCAGTAGAGTACCGGGACTAGCTACAGTGGGCACCGGGGAGCTGTTTTTT. It translates to CASRVPGLATVGTGELFF.

The genes are TRBV7-9 and TRBJ2-7; 7 positions match TRBD1. This CDR3 spans 14 amino acids. Germline assignment: CDR1 SEHNR and CDR2 FQNEAQ (reference sequence). V shed 5 bases and J 2 bases; nucleotides not matched to a gene: 6. The CDR3 nucleotides are TGTGCCAGCAGCCTGGACGGGACAGCCTACGAGCAGTACTTC. Protein sequence: CASSLDGTAYEQYF. Looking up the rest from reference TRBV7-9 and TRBJ2-7 gives the full variable domain: DTGVSQNPRHKITKRGQNVTFRCDPISEHNRLYWYRQTLGQGPEFLTYFQNEAQLEKSRLLSDRFSAERPKGSFSTLEIQRTEQGDSAMYLCASSLDGTAYEQYFGPGTRLTVT.

This chain uses TRBV5-1 with TRBJ2-3, with 11 bases fitting TRBD2. The ends lost 2 bases at V and 2 bases at J; junction bases unmatched: 4. This CDR3 is built from 16 residues. Germline V lookup: CDR1 SGHRS, CDR2 YFSETQ. The CDR3 DNA is TGCGCCAGCAGCTTAATACTAGCGGGGGACACAGATACGCAGTATTTT. This translates into CASSLILAGDTDTQYF.

This clone was observed a single time. This sequence joins TRBV28 and TRBJ1-6; perhaps TRBD1 as D (5 bases). This CDR3 has 13 amino acids. Germline CDR1 and CDR2: MDHEN and SYDVKM. Between the trimmed V and J ends, which lost 7 bases and 4 bases, there was a span of 8 bases. The CDR3, as DNA: TGTGCCAGCACGACAGAGTATAATTCACCCCTCCACTTT. It yields the protein CASTTEYNSPLHF.